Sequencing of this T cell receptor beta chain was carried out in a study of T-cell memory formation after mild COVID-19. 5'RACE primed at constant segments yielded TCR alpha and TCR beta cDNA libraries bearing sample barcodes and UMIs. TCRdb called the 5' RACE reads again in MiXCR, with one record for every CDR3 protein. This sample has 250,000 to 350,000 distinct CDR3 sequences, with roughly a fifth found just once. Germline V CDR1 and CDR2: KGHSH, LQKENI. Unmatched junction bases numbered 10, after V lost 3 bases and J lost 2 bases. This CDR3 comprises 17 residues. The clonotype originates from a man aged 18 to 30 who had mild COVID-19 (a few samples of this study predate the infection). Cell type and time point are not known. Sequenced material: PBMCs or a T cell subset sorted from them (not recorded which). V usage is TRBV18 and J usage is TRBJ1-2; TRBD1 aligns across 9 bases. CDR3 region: CASSPGTGRGGNYGYTF. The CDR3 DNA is TGTGCCAGCTCACCTGGGACAGGGCGCGGCGGAAACTATGGCTACACCTTC.